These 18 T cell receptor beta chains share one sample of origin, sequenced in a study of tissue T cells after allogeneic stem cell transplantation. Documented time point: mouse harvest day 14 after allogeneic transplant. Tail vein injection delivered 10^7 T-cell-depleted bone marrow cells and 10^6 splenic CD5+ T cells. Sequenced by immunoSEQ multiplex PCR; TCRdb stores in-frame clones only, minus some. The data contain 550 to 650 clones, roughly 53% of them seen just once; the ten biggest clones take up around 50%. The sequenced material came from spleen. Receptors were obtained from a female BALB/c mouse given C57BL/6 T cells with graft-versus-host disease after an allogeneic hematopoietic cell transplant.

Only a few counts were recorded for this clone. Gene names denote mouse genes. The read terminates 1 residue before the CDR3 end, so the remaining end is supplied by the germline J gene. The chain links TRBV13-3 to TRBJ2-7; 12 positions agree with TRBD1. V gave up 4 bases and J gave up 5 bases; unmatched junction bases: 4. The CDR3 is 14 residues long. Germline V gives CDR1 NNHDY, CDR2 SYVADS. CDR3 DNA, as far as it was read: TGTGCCAGCAGTCGGGACAGGGGGCGGGATGAACAGTAC. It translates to CASSRDRGRDEQY. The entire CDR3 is CASSRDRGRDEQYF.

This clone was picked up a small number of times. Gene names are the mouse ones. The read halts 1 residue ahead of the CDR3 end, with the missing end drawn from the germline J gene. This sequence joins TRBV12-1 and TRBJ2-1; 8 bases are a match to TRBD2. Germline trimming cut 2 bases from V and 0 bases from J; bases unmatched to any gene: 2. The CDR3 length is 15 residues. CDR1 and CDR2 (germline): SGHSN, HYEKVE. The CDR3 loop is CASSQTGGNYAEQFF. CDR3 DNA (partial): TGTGCCAGCTCTCAAACTGGGGGTAACTATGCTGAGCAGTTC.

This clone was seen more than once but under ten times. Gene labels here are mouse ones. CDR3 protein: CASSLTRVEQYF. The sequenced CDR3 bases are TGTGCCAGCAGTCTGACCAGGGTTGAACAGTAC. The rearrangement joins TRBV26 to TRBJ2-7, with a possible D match to TRBD1 (5 bases). Read coverage stops 1 residue before the CDR3 terminus; the germline J gene supplies the remainder. The CDR3 consists of 12 residues. The V end lost 2 bases, the J end lost 6 bases, and 8 bases lay between the germline ends. Germline loops: CDR1 KGHPV, CDR2 FQNQEV (reference sequence).

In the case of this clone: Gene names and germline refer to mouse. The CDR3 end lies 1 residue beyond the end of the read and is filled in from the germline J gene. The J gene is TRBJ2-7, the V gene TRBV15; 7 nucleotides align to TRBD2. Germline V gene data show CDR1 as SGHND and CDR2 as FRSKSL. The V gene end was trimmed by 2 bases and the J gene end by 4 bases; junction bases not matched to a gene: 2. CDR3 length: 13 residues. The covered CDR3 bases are TGTGCCAGCAGTTTACCGGGGGGGTATGAACAGTAC. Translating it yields CASSLPGGYEQY. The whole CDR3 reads CASSLPGGYEQYF.

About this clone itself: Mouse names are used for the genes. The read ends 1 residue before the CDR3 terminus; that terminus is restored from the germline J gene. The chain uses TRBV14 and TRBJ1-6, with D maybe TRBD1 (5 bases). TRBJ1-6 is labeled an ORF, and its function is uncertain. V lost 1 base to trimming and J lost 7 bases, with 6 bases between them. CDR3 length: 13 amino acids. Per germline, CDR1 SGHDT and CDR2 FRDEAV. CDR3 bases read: TGTGCCAGCAGTTTCGGGGGGAATTCGCCCCTCTAC. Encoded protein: CASSFGGNSPLY. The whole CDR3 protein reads CASSFGGNSPLYF.

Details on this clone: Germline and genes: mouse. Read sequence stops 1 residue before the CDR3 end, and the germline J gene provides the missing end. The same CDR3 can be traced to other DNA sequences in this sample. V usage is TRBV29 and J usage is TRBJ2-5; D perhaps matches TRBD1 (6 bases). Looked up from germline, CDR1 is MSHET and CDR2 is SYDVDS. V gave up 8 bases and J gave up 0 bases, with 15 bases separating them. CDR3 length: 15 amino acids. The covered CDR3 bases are TGTGCTAGCCGTCCCACAGGGTTCAACCAAGACACCCAGTAC. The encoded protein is CASRPTGFNQDTQY. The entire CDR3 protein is CASRPTGFNQDTQYF. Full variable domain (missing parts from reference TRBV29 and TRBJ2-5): DMKVTQMPRYLIKRMGENVLLECGQDMSHETMYWYRQDPGLGLQLIYISYDVDSNSEGDIPKGYRVSRKKREHFSLILDSAKTNQTSVYFCASRPTGFNQDTQYFGPGTRLLVL.

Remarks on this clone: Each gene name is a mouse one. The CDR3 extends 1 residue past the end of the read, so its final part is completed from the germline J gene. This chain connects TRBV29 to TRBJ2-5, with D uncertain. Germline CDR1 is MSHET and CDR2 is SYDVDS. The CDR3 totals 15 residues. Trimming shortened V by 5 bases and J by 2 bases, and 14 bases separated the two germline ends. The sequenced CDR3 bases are TGTGCTAGCAGTCCCACAGCGTTTACCCAAGACACCCAGTAC. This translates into CASSPTAFTQDTQY. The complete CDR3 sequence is CASSPTAFTQDTQYF.

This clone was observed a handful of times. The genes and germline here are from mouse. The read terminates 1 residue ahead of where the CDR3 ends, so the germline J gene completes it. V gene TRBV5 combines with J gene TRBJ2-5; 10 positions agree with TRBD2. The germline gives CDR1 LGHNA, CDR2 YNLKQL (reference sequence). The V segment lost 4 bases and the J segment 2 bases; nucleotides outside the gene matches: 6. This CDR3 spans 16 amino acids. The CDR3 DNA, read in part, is TGTGCCAGCAGCCCATCTAACTGGGGGGGCCAAGACACCCAGTAC. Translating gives CASSPSNWGGQDTQY. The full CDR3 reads CASSPSNWGGQDTQYF.

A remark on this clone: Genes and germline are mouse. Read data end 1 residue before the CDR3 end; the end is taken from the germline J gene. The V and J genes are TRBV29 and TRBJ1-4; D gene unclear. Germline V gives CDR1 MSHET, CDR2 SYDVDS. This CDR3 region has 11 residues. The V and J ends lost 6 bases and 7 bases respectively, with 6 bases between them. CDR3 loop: CASRGGERLFF. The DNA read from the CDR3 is TGTGCTAGCAGGGGTGGCGAAAGATTATTT.

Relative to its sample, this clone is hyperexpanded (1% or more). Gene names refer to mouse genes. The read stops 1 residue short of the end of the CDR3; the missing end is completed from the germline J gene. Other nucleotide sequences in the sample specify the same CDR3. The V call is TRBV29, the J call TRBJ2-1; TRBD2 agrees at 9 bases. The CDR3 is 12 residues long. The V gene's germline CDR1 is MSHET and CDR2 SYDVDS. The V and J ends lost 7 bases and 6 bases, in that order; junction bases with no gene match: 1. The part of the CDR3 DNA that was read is TGTGCTAGCAACTGGGGGGTTGCTGAGCAGTTC. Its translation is CASNWGVAEQF. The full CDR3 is CASNWGVAEQFF.

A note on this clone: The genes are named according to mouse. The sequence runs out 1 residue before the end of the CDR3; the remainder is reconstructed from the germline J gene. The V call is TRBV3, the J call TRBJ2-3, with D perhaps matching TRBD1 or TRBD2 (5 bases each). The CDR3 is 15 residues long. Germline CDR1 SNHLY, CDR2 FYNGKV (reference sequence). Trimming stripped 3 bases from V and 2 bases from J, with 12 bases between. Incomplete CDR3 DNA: TGTGCCAGCAGCTTCGATGGGGCATTTGCAGAAACGCTGTAT. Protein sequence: CASSFDGAFAETLY. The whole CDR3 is CASSFDGAFAETLYF.

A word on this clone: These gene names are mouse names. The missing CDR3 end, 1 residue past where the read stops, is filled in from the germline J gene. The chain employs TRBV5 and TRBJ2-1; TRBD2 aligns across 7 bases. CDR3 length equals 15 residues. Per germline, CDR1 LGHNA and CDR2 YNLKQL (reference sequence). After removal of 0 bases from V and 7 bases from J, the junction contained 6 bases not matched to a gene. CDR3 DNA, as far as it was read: TGTGCCAGCAGCCAAGATTGGGGGGTGGGGGCTGAGCAGTTC. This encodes CASSQDWGVGAEQF. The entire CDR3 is CASSQDWGVGAEQFF.

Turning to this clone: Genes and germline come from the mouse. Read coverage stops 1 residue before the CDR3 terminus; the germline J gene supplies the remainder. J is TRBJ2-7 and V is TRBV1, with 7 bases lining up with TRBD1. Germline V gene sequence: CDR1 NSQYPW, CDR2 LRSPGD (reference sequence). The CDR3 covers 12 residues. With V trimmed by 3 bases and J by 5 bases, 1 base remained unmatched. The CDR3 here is CTCSADRDEQYF. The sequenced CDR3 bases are TGCACCTGCAGTGCCGACAGGGATGAACAGTAC.

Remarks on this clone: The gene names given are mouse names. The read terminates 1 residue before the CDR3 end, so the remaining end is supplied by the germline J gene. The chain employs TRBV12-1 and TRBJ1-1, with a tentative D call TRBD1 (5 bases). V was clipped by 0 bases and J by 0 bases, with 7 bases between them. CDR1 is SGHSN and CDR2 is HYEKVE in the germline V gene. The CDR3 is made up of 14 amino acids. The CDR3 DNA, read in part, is TGTGCCAGCTCTCTCCGACAGCCAAACACAGAAGTCTTC. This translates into CASSLRQPNTEVF. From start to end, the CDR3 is CASSLRQPNTEVFF.

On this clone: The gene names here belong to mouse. The sequenced CDR3 bases are TGTGCTAGCAGTGGAGGGCCGGCAGAAACGCTGTAT. Translating gives CASSGGPAETLY. The complete CDR3 sequence is CASSGGPAETLYF. V and J are TRBV17 and TRBJ2-3, with D uncertain. The read stops 1 residue short of the end of the CDR3; the missing end is completed from the germline J gene. Per germline, CDR1 MNHDT and CDR2 YYDKIL. Trimming stripped 5 bases from V and 3 bases from J, with 9 bases between. The CDR3 sequence is 13 residues long.

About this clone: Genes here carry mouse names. The CDR3: CASSTRNTLYF. CDR3 DNA, as far as it was read: TGTGCCAGCAGTACCAGAAACACCTTGTAC. V and J are TRBV26 and TRBJ2-4; D not resolved. The CDR3 end lies 1 residue beyond the end of the read and is filled in from the germline J gene. This CDR3 spans 11 amino acids. V was cut by 5 bases and J by 5 bases, with 5 bases left in between. Germline lookup yields CDR1 KGHPV and CDR2 FQNQEV (reference sequence).

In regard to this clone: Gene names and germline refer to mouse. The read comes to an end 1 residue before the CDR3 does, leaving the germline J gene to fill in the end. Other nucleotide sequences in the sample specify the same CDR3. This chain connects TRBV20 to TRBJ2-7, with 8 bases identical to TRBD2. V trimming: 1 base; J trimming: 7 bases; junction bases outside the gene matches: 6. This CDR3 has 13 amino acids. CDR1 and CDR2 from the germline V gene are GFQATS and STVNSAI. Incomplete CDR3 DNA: TGTGGTGCTAGGGTGGGGGGGGCTGAGGAACAGTAC. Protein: CGARVGGAEEQY. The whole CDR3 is CGARVGGAEEQYF. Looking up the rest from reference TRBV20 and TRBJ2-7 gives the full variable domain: GALVYQYPRRTICKSGTSMRMECQAVGFQATSVAWYRQSPQKTFELIALSTVNSAIKYEQNFTQEKFPISHPNLSFSSMTVLNAYLEDRGLYLCGARVGGAEEQYFGPGTRLTVL.

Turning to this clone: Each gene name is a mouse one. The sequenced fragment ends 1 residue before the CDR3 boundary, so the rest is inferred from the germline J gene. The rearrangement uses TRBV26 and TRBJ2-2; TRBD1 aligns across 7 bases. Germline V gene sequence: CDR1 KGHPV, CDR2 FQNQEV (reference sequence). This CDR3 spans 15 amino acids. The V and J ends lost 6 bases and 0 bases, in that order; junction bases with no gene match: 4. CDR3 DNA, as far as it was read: TGTGCCAGCAGCCGGGGACAGACAAACACCGGGCAGCTCTAC. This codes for CASSRGQTNTGQLY. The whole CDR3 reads CASSRGQTNTGQLYF.